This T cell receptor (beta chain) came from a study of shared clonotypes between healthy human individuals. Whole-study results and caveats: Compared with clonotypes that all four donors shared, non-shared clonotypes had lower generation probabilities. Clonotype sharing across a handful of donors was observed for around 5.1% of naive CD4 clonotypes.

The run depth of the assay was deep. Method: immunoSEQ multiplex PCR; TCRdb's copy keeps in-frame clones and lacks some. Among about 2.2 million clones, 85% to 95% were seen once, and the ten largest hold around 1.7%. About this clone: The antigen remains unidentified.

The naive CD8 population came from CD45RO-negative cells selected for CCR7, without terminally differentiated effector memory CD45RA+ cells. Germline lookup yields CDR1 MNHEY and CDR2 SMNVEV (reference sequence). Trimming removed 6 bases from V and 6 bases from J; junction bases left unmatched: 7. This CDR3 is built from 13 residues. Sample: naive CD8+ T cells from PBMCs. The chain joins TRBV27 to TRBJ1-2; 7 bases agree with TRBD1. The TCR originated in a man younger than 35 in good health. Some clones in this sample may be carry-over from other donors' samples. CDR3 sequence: CASRSGQRDGYTF. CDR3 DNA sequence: TGTGCCAGCAGGTCGGGACAGCGGGATGGCTACACCTTC.